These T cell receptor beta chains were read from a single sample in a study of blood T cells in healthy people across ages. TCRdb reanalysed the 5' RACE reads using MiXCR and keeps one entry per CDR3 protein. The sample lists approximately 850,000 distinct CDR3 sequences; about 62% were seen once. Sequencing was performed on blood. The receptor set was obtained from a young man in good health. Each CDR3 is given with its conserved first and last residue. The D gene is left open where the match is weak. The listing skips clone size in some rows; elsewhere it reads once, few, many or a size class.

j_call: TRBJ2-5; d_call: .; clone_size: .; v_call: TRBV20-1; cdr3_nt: TGCAGTGCTACCGCCGGGACAAACGTCCAAGAGACCCAGTACTTC; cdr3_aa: CSATAGTNVQETQYF
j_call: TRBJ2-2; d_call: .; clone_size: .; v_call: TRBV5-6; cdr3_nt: TGTGCCAGCAGCGCTTGGACTATTACAGGGGAGCTGTTTTTT; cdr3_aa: CASSAWTITGELFF
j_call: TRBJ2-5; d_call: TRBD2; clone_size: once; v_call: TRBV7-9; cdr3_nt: TGTGCCAGCAGCTTCTATACTAGCGGGAGGGGAGAGACCCAGTACTTC; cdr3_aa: CASSFYTSGRGETQYF
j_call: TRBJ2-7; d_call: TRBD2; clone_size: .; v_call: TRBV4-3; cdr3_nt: TGCGCCAGCAGCCAATGGGTGGCGGGAGATGGGGTCGAGCAGTACTTC; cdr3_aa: CASSQWVAGDGVEQYF
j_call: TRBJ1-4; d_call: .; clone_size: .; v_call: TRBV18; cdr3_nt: TGTGCCAGTACCAGGGGTGAGGATGAAAAACTGTTTTTT; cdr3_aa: CASTRGEDEKLFF
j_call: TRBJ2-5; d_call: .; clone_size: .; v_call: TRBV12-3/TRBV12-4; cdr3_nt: TGTGCCAGCAGGAGGGGGGCGGGGGAGACCCAGTACTTC; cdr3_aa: CASRRGAGETQYF
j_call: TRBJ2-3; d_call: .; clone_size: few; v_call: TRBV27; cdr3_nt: TGTGCCAGCAGTTTCGAAGGAAGCACAGATACGCAGTATTTT; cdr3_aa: CASSFEGSTDTQYF
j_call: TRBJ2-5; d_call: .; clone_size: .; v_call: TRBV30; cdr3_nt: TGTGCCTGGAGTCTACTGAGGGAGCAGTACTTC; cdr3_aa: CAWSLLREQYF
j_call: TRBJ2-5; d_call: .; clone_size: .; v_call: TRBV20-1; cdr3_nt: TGCAGTGCTAAAGACAGGACGGAGACCCAGTACTTC; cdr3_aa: CSAKDRTETQYF
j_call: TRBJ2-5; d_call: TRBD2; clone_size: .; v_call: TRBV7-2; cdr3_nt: TGTGCCAGCAGCCCGCGGGGTGGGGGGGACCCCGAGGATGAGCAGTACTTC; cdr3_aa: CASSPRGGGDPEDEQYF
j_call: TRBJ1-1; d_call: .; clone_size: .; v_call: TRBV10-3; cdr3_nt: TGTGCCATCAGTGTGGGGCTTTCGAACACTGAAGCTTTCTTT; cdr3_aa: CAISVGLSNTEAFF
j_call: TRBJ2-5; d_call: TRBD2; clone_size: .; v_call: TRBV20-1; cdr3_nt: TGCAGTGCTGGGCATACGGGAGGAGGTACGGAGACCCAGTACTTC; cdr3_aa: CSAGHTGGGTETQYF
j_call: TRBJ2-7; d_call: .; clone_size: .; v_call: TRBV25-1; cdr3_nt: TGTGCCAGCAGTGAATACAGGGACGGAGCCTACGAGCAGTACTTC; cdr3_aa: CASSEYRDGAYEQYF
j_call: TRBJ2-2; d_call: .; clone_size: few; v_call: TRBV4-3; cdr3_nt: TGCGCCAGCAGCCGGGGGACCGGGGAGCTGTTTTTT; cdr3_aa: CASSRGTGELFF
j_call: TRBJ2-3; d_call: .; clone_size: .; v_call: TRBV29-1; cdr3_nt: TGCAGCGTCTTGACGGGGGTATCCCGGTGGGCAGATACGCAGTATTTT; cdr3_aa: CSVLTGVSRWADTQYF
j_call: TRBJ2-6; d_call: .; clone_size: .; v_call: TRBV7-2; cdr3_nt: TGTGCCAGCAGCTTACAGGGCGTCTACTCTGGGGCCAACGTCCTGACTTTC; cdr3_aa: CASSLQGVYSGANVLTF
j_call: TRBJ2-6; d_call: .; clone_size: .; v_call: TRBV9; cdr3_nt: TGTGCCAGCAGCGTTCCTGGGGCCAACGTCCTGACTTTC; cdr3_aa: CASSVPGANVLTF
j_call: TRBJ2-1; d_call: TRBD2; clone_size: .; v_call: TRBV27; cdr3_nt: TGTGCCAGCAGTTTCGGGACTAGTGGGAGTGAGCAGTTCTTC; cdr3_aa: CASSFGTSGSEQFF
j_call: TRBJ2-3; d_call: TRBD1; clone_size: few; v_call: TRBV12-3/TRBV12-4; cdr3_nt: TGTGCCAGCAGTTTTGGCCCCGGACAGGGTGGAGATACGCAGTATTTT; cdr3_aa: CASSFGPGQGGDTQYF
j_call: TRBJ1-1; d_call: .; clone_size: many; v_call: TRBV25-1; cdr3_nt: TGTGCCACCGAGGGAGACTTCAGCACTGAAGCTTTCTTT; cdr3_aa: CATEGDFSTEAFF
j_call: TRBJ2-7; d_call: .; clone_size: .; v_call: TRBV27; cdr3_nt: TGTGCCAGCAGTAAGGGGCAGTGGGTTGGGGAGCAGTACTTC; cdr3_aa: CASSKGQWVGEQYF
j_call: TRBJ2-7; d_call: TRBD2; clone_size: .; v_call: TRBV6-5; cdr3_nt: TGTGCCAGCAGTTACTCGTGGACTAGCTCCTACGAGCAGTACTTC; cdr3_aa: CASSYSWTSSYEQYF
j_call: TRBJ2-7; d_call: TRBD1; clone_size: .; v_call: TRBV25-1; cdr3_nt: TGTGCCAGCAGTGGGGACAGGAACCCAAATCTTCCCTACGAGCAGTACTTC; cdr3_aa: CASSGDRNPNLPYEQYF
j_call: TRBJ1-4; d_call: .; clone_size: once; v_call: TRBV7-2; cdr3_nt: TGTGCCAGCAGCTTCTCTGGGGGAGGTGAAAAACTGTTTTTT; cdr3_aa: CASSFSGGGEKLFF
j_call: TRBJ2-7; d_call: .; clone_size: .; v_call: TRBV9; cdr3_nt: TGTGCCAGCAGCGTAGAGGCGGACTTCTCCTACGAGCAGTACTTC; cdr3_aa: CASSVEADFSYEQYF
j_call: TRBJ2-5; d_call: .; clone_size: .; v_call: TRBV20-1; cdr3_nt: TGCAGTGCGAGCCAGACGCAAGAGACCCAGTACTTC; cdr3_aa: CSASQTQETQYF
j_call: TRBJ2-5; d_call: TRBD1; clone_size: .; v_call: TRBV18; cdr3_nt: TGTGCCAGCTCACCTCGGACAGGGATGGAGACCCAGTACTTC; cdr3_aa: CASSPRTGMETQYF
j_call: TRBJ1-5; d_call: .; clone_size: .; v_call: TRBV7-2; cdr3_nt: TGTGCCAGCAGCCCTTCAGGAAACAATCAGCCCCAGCATTTT; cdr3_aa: CASSPSGNNQPQHF
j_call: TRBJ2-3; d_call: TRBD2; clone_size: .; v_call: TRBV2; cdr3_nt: TGTGCCAGCAGTGTACTAGCGAGGGCAGATACGCAGTATTTT; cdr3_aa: CASSVLARADTQYF
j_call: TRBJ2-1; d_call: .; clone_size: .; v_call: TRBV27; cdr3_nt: TGTGCCAGCAGTTTAAGTATAGGGAACGGATATGAGCAGTTCTTC; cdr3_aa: CASSLSIGNGYEQFF
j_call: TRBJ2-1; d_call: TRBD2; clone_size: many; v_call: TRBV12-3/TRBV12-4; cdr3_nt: TGTGCCAGCAGTCCGGGACTAGCGGCGTCCTACAATGAGCAGTTCTTC; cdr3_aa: CASSPGLAASYNEQFF
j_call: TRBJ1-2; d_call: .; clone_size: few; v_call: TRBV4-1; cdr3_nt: TGCGCCAGCAGCCAACGGGAGGGCTATGGCTACACCTTC; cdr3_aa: CASSQREGYGYTF
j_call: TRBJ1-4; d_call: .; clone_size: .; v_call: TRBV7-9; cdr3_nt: TGTGTCAGCAGATTGGGGGCCGCAACTAATGAAAAACTGTTTTTT; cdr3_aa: CVSRLGAATNEKLFF
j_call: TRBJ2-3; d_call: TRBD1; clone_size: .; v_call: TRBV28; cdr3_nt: TGTGCCAGCAGATCCCCCGGGACAGGGAGGACAGATACGCAGTATTTT; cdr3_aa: CASRSPGTGRTDTQYF
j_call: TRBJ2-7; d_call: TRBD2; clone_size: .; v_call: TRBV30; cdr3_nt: TGTGCCTGGAGTAGCCCCAGCGGGAGAGTCCACGAGCAGTACTTC; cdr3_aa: CAWSSPSGRVHEQYF
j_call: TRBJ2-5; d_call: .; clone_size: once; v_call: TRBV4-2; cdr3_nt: TGTGCCAGCAGAACGGATGACGGGTTGGAGTTTTTCTTTCAGTACTTC; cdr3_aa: CASRTDDGLEFFFQYF
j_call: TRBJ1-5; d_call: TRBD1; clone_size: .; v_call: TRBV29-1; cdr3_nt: TGCAGCGCCTCAGGGGGGGGGAATCAGCCCCAGCATTTT; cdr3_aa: CSASGGGNQPQHF
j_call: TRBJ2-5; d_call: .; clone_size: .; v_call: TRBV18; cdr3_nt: TGTGCCAGCTCATACTGGGGAGAGACCCAGTACTTC; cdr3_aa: CASSYWGETQYF
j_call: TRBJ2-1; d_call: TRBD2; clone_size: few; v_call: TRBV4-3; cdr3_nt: TGCGCCAGCAGCCAAGGGCCGGGGGGCTACAATGAGCAGTTCTTC; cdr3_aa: CASSQGPGGYNEQFF
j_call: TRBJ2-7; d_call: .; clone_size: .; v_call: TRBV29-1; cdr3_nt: TGCAGCGTTGAGGCCCCGAGCTCCTACAATGAGCAGTACTTC; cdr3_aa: CSVEAPSSYNEQYF
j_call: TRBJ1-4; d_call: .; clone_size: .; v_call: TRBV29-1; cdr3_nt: TGCAGCGCTGGGCCCCAAGAGGGAAAACTGTTTTTT; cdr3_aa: CSAGPQEGKLFF
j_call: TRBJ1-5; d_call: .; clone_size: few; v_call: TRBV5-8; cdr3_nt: TGTGCCAGCAGCTTGGGCAGTTCTAGCAATCAGCCCCAGCATTTT; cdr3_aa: CASSLGSSSNQPQHF
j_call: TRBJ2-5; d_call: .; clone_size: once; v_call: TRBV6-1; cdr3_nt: TGTGCCAGCAGTGAAGCATTAGCTGCTGTAGAGACCCAGTACTTC; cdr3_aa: CASSEALAAVETQYF